This T cell receptor (beta chain) was profiled in a study of Graves' ophthalmopathy and Graves' hyperthyroidism. Notes on the study in general: A model built from 13 signatures distinguished ophthalmopathy from stable hyperthyroidism with approximately 89% sensitivity and approximately 81% specificity.

This clonotype was recorded at least ten times. Its antigen is unidentified. Amplification targeted the TCR beta CDR3 regions, with RNA transcripts as the source material. First-round RT-PCR used HTBI primers; second-round multiplex PCR followed. MiXCR, applied by TCRdb to the multiplex PCR reads, yields one record per CDR3 protein. The data show roughly 480,000 distinct CDR3 sequences, 13% to 15% seen once. The V gene end was trimmed by 6 bases and the J gene end by 4 bases; junction bases not matched to a gene: 7. Looked up from germline, CDR1 is ENHRY and CDR2 is SYGVKD. The CDR3 has 14 residues. All donors with ophthalmopathy were recorded as having moderate-to-severe activity, CAS ≥3, NOSPECS ≥4 and a duration under 3 months.

V gene TRBV10-3 combines with J gene TRBJ2-5; 8 bases fit TRBD1. Material for sequencing was blood. The receptor comes from a woman aged 30 to 39 with Graves' ophthalmopathy. CDR3 DNA sequence: TGTGCCATCAGGGACAGGGATCGGGGAGAGACCCAGTACTTC. Translating it yields CAIRDRDRGETQYF.